The 6 T cell receptor beta chains listed next were all sequenced from one sample in a study of T cell responses to AZD1222 COVID-19 vaccine. Data came from immunoSEQ multiplex PCR; TCRdb stores just in-frame clones and leaves some out. The table has over 100,000 clones, over 90% seen once. This specimen was peripheral blood, taken on day 0 of AZD1222 vaccination. The receptors come from an adult in good health.

The V and J genes are TRBV18 and TRBJ2-2; the match to TRBD2 covers 8 bases. The J segment lost 7 bases and the V segment lost 2 bases, leaving 12 bases of the junction unmatched. This CDR3 spans 17 amino acids. The germline V gene encodes CDR1 KGHSH and CDR2 LQKENI. The CDR3 nucleotides are TGTGCCAGCTCACCATTCGATGCCGGGAGGGCATTCGGGGAGCTGTTTTTT. Translated, it gives CASSPFDAGRAFGELFF.

This chain connects TRBV5-1 to TRBJ1-1; D gene uncertain. Germline CDR1 and CDR2: SGHRS and YFSETQ. V was trimmed by 3 bases and J by 1 base, leaving 10 bases between them. The CDR3 totals 14 residues. The CDR3 sequence: CASSYRRKNTEAFF. CDR3 nucleotides: TGCGCCAGCAGCTACCGACGGAAGAACACTGAAGCTTTCTTT.

This chain links TRBV10-1 with TRBJ2-1, with a weak D call TRBD2 (5 bases). The CDR3 contains 16 residues. Deletions cut 6 bases from V and 7 bases from J, with 22 bases between. The germline CDR1 and CDR2 sequences are WNHNN and SYGVQD (reference sequence). CDR3 nucleotide sequence: TGCGCCAGCAGCCCCGCGACGTCGGGAATTTTTAATGAGCAGTTCTTC. Its protein is CASSPATSGIFNEQFF.

The V and J genes are TRBV15 and TRBJ2-2; D is perhaps TRBD1 or TRBD2 (5 bases each). The CDR3 is made up of 15 amino acids. CDR1 and CDR2 (germline): LNHNV, YYDKDF (reference sequence). V lost 6 bases and J 0 bases, leaving 11 bases between the germline ends. The CDR3 DNA is TGTGCCACCAGTGGGGGATCCGCGAACACCGGGGAGCTGTTTTTT. It codes for CATSGGSANTGELFF.

The chain combines TRBV6-5 with TRBJ2-7, with D possibly TRBD1 on 5 matching bases. The V gene's germline CDR1 is MNHEY and CDR2 SVGAGI. The CDR3 sequence is 12 residues long. The V gene lost 6 bases and the J gene lost 6 bases, with 12 bases spanning the gap. The CDR3 sequence is CASRGTGAEQYF. In DNA form, the CDR3 reads TGTGCCAGCAGGGGAACAGGCGCCGAGCAGTACTTC.

The chain links TRBV2 to TRBJ2-3; 8 nucleotides agree with TRBD1. CDR3 length: 13 residues. Germline lookup yields CDR1 SNHLY and CDR2 FYNNEI. The V gene end was trimmed by 8 bases and the J gene end by 7 bases; junction bases not matched to a gene: 8. The CDR3 spells CASGTGPRYTQYF. CDR3 in DNA: TGTGCCAGCGGGACAGGACCCCGTTATACGCAGTATTTT. The full variable domain, completed using reference TRBV2 and TRBJ2-3, is EPEVTQTPSHQVTQMGQEVILRCVPISNHLYFYWYRQILGQKVEFLVSFYNNEISEKSEIFDDQFSVERPDGSNFTLKIRSTKLEDSAMYFCASGTGPRYTQYFGPGTRLTVL.